The clone carrying this T cell receptor beta chain was seen ten or more times. This entry comes from a study of T cells in Graves' hyperthyroidism and ophthalmopathy. Authors of the study amplified TCR beta CDR3 regions from RNA transcripts. First-round RT-PCR of the TCR CDR3 relied on the HTBI primer set. TCRdb ran MiXCR on the multiplex PCR reads and lists one entry per CDR3 protein. Seen here are fewer than 550,000 distinct CDR3 sequences, approximately 14% observed once, and the top ten hold almost 8%. The study left out patients who had uncontrolled infection, other autoimmune disease, pregnancy or lactation. The CDR3 is 15 residues long. The germline V gene has CDR1 SGDLS and CDR2 YYNGEE. The V gene lost 2 bases and the J gene lost 6 bases, with 18 bases spanning the gap.

The chain recombines TRBV9 with TRBJ2-7; weak D call: TRBD2 (6 bases). The sequence derives from a woman between 18 and 30 years old with Graves' hyperthyroidism. The source material was blood. CDR3 bases: TGTGCCAGCAGCGTGTTTGGGGGACTCTCGGGCGAGCAGTACTTC. Translation gives CASSVFGGLSGEQYF.